The 29 T cell receptor beta chains presented below share a single source sample, sequenced in a study of T-cell memory formation after mild COVID-19. TCRdb re-analysed the 5' RACE reads in MiXCR, keeping a single row per CDR3 protein. The profile covers fewer than 400,000 distinct CDR3 sequences, with under 15% appearing a single time and over 20% taken by the ten largest. Sequenced sample: PBMCs or a T cell subset sorted from them (not recorded which). The receptor source for this set is a man between 18 and 35 years old who had mild COVID-19 (a few samples of this study predate the infection). Cell type and time point are not known.

A few counts support this clonotype. The rearrangement uses TRBV19 and TRBJ1-1; D is ambiguous. Per the germline V gene, CDR1 is LNHDA and CDR2 is SQIVND (reference sequence). Trimming removed 6 bases from V and 0 bases from J, with 11 bases in between. This CDR3 comprises 14 residues. CDR3 bases: TGTGCCAGTAGGCTTGGCGTCGTGAACACTGAAGCTTTCTTT. Its translation is CASRLGVVNTEAFF.

The CDR3, as DNA: TGTGCCAGCAGCCCCCTAGGTTGGGATACGCAGTATTTT. Translation: CASSPLGWDTQYF. This chain uses TRBV11-3 with TRBJ2-3, with D uncertain. Germline CDR1 reads SGHNT; CDR2 reads YENEEA. The V end was cut by 5 bases, the J end by 6 bases, with 12 bases between. This CDR3 contains 13 residues.

This clonotype was recorded a few times. The CDR3 DNA reads TGTGCCAGCAGCGGACTAGCGGGGGCCACAGATACGCAGTATTTT. Its protein product is CASSGLAGATDTQYF. The chain links TRBV6-2 or TRBV6-3 to TRBJ2-3; 13 nucleotides agree with TRBD2. CDR3 length: 15 amino acids. Germline V gene sequence: CDR1 MNHEY, CDR2 SVGEGT. Unmatched junction bases numbered 2, after V lost 6 bases and J lost 2 bases.

This clonotype was seen only a few times. This sequence joins TRBV5-1 and TRBJ1-1; TRBD1 is a possible D gene (5 bases). Germline V CDR1 and CDR2: SGHRS, YFSETQ. This CDR3 is built from 15 residues. The V end lost 0 bases, the J end lost 5 bases, and 14 bases lay between the germline ends. The CDR3 spells CASSLALGARTEAFF. CDR3 coding DNA: TGCGCCAGCAGCTTGGCCCTCGGGGCGCGGACTGAAGCTTTCTTT. Looking up the rest from reference TRBV5-1 and TRBJ1-1 gives the full variable domain: KAGVTQTPRYLIKTRGQQVTLSCSPISGHRSVSWYQQTPGQGLQFLFEYFSETQRNKGNFPGRFSGRQFSNSRSEMNVSTLELGDSALYLCASSLALGARTEAFFGQGTRLTVV.

This clonotype was seen a few times. The chain combines TRBV24-1 with TRBJ2-3; no clear D gene. The ends were cut back, 8 bases at V and 1 base at J, with 21 bases in the middle. The germline gives CDR1 KGHDR, CDR2 SFDVKD. The CDR3 totals 17 residues. This chain's CDR3 is CATILPPRADRTDTQYF. CDR3 nucleotides: TGTGCCACCATCCTCCCCCCAAGGGCTGACCGCACAGATACGCAGTATTTT.

V and J are TRBV6-1 and TRBJ1-5, with unresolved D. V lost 2 bases and J lost 11, with 7 bases in between. The germline gives CDR1 MNHNS, CDR2 SASEGT. The CDR3 extends over 11 amino acids. The CDR3 DNA reads as TGTGCCAGCAGTGAACCTGGGTCCCAGCATTTT. Residues: CASSEPGSQHF.

CDR3 residues: CASSHRGADTDTQYF. Written as DNA, the CDR3 is TGCGCCAGCAGCCACAGAGGAGCGGACACAGATACGCAGTATTTT. V gene TRBV4-1 combines with J gene TRBJ2-3; D is possibly TRBD2 (5 bases). Germline assignment: CDR1 MGHRA and CDR2 YSYEKL. V lost 3 bases to trimming and J lost 2 bases, with 12 bases between them. The CDR3 is made up of 15 amino acids.

The gene calls are TRBV4-2 and TRBJ2-7, with TRBD2 matching over 11 bases. Looked up from germline, CDR1 is LGHNA and CDR2 is YNFKEQ. V gave up 3 bases and J gave up 3 bases; unmatched junction bases: 4. The length of the CDR3 is 15 residues. The CDR3 is CASSHSGGEIYEQYF. CDR3 bases: TGTGCCAGCAGCCATAGCGGGGGGGAGATCTACGAGCAGTACTTC.

This clonotype was counted between two and nine times. The rearrangement uses TRBV4-3 and TRBJ1-2; D unresolved. This CDR3 has 15 amino acids. Trimming left V 4 bases short and J 8 bases short, with 20 bases between. Germline V gene lookup returns CDR1 LGHNA and CDR2 YSLEER. The CDR3 spells CASSPTREPLRGYTF. CDR3 DNA sequence: TGCGCCAGCAGCCCAACCCGGGAACCATTGAGAGGCTACACCTTC.

This chain joins TRBV4-1 and TRBJ1-2; 7 nucleotides agree with TRBD1. After removal of 0 bases from V and 5 bases from J, the junction contained 6 bases not matched to a gene. CDR1 and CDR2 (germline): MGHRA, YSYEKL. This CDR3 region has 15 residues. CDR3 protein: CASSQDPGTVYGYTF. The CDR3 DNA reads TGCGCCAGCAGCCAAGACCCCGGGACAGTGTATGGCTACACCTTC.

There are a few counts of this clonotype. J is TRBJ2-3 and V is TRBV6-1, with D possibly TRBD1 on 5 matching bases. Germline V gene sequence: CDR1 MNHNS, CDR2 SASEGT. This CDR3 is built from 13 residues. The germline V and J ends were trimmed by 7 bases and 4 bases, with 12 bases remaining between them. CDR3 sequence reads: CASISGWADTQYF. The CDR3 nucleotides read TGTGCCAGCATCTCAGGGTGGGCAGATACGCAGTATTTT.

In this sample, this clonotype turned up a few times. The V gene is TRBV7-3, the J gene TRBJ2-3; D remains ambiguous. Germline V lookup: CDR1 SGHTA, CDR2 FQGTGA. The CDR3 extends over 12 amino acids. V dropped 1 base and J dropped 4 bases, with 3 bases sitting between them. CDR3 sequence: CASSLMADTQYF. As DNA, the CDR3 is TGTGCCAGCAGCTTAATGGCAGATACGCAGTATTTT.

This clonotype was counted at least ten times. J is TRBJ2-7 and V is TRBV7-9; TRBD1 matches 7 bases. There are 12 residues in the CDR3. V shed 3 bases and J 6 bases; nucleotides not matched to a gene: 2. Germline V gene lookup returns CDR1 SEHNR and CDR2 FQNEAQ (reference sequence). The CDR3 sequence: CASSFTGVEQYF. The CDR3 DNA reads as TGTGCCAGCAGCTTCACAGGGGTCGAGCAGTACTTC.

This clonotype was found a few times. V is TRBV7-9 and J is TRBJ2-7; perhaps TRBD2 as D (6 bases). This CDR3 has 15 residues. Germline CDR1 is SEHNR and CDR2 is FQNEAQ (reference sequence). V was pared by 1 base and J by 1 base, with 11 bases between. CDR3: CASSLGGTFSYEQYF. The CDR3 DNA is TGTGCCAGCAGCTTAGGGGGGACTTTTTCCTACGAGCAGTACTTC.

The sample holds many counts of this clonotype. The chain couples TRBV5-1 to TRBJ2-2; 9 positions match TRBD1. Germline trimming cut 2 bases from V and 5 bases from J; bases unmatched to any gene: 1. The CDR3 is 14 residues long. The germline gives CDR1 SGHRS, CDR2 YFSETQ. CDR3 DNA: TGCGCCAGCAGCTTCGACAGGGGGACCGGGGAGCTGTTTTTT. The encoded protein is CASSFDRGTGELFF.

This clonotype was found a few times. The V gene is TRBV5-1, the J gene TRBJ2-3, with no clear D. In germline, CDR1 is SGHRS, CDR2 YFSETQ. The CDR3 runs to 14 residues. Trimming cost V 4 bases and J 2 bases, with 11 bases left between them. CDR3 loop: CASSPPSHTDTQYF. CDR3 nucleotide sequence: TGCGCCAGCAGCCCGCCCTCACACACAGATACGCAGTATTTT.

This clonotype was seen more than once but under ten times. This chain links TRBV6-5 with TRBJ1-2, with a possible D match to TRBD1 (6 bases). Looked up from germline, CDR1 is MNHEY and CDR2 is SVGAGI. CDR3 length equals 12 residues. V lost 2 bases and J 8 bases, leaving 9 bases between the germline ends. The CDR3 nucleotides are TGTGCCAGCAGTTACAACAGGGACGGCTACACCTTC. Its protein is CASSYNRDGYTF.

There are many counts of this clonotype. V usage is TRBV6-5 and J usage is TRBJ1-1; D may be TRBD1 (6 bases). Looked up from germline, CDR1 is MNHEY and CDR2 is SVGAGI. The CDR3 extends over 12 amino acids. V was cut by 6 bases and J by 4 bases, with 9 bases left in between. The CDR3 protein is CASRRGATEAFF. The CDR3 nucleotides are TGTGCCAGCAGAAGGGGGGCCACTGAAGCTTTCTTT.

The J gene is TRBJ1-2, the V gene TRBV6-4; D call uncertain. The CDR3 has 15 amino acids. The ends were cut back, 1 base at V and 8 bases at J, with 17 bases in the middle. Looked up from germline, CDR1 is MRHNA and CDR2 is SNTAGT. In DNA, the CDR3 is TGTGCCAGCAGTGACTTGACGGGTGGATGGGGAGGCTACACCTTC. This sequence encodes CASSDLTGGWGGYTF.

The genes are TRBV29-1 and TRBJ2-3; D is possibly TRBD2 (5 bases). The CDR3 is made up of 11 amino acids. The germline V gene has CDR1 SQVTM and CDR2 ANQGSEA. With 7 bases removed from V and 3 bases from J, the gap between germline ends came to 8 bases. The CDR3 loop reads CSGSGTDTQYF. In DNA form, the CDR3 reads TGCAGCGGCTCGGGGACAGATACGCAGTATTTT.

CDR3 bases: TGTGCCACCAGCAGAGAGGACGGCCAAGAGACCCAGTACTTC. Translating it yields CATSREDGQETQYF. V and J are TRBV15 and TRBJ2-5; D is uncertain. Germline assignment: CDR1 LNHNV and CDR2 YYDKDF (reference sequence). The CDR3 consists of 14 residues. Trimming left V 0 bases short and J 1 base short, with 6 bases between. Filled out from reference TRBV15 and TRBJ2-5, the complete variable domain reads DAMVIQNPRYQVTQFGKPVTLSCSQTLNHNVMYWYQQKSSQAPKLLFHYYDKDFNNEADTPDNFQSRRPNTSFCFLDIRSPGLGDTAMYLCATSREDGQETQYFGPGTRLLVL.

This clonotype was picked up a small number of times. The rearrangement links TRBV12-3 or TRBV12-4 to TRBJ1-6; 12 nucleotides match TRBD1. The CDR3 is 15 amino acids. Trimming took 5 bases from V and 7 from J; bases not matched to a gene: 3. CDR3 nucleotide sequence: TGTGCCAGCAGTCCCGGGACAGGGGGCAATTCACCCCTCCACTTT. Translating gives CASSPGTGGNSPLHF.

The chain uses TRBV5-1 and TRBJ2-1; 7 bases are a match to TRBD2. The CDR3 runs 15 residues. The germline CDR1 and CDR2 sequences are SGHRS and YFSETQ. Losses at the gene ends were 2 bases for V and 3 bases for J; bases not matched to a gene: 5. The CDR3 DNA follows: TGCGCCAGCAGCTTCGGGACTACCCTCTACAATGAGCAGTTCTTC. Translated, it gives CASSFGTTLYNEQFF.

This clonotype was found many times. The chain has TRBV7-2 and TRBJ2-7, with TRBD2 identical over 11 bases. Germline-derived CDR1 and CDR2 are SGHTA and FQGNSA. The CDR3 loop spans 15 amino acids. V trimming: 6 bases; J trimming: 2 bases; junction bases outside the gene matches: 6. The CDR3 sequence is CASSILAGGTYEQYV. CDR3 DNA sequence: TGTGCCAGCAGTATTCTAGCGGGGGGAACCTACGAGCAGTACGTC.

The V gene is TRBV6-6, the J gene TRBJ1-2, with D unclear. The length of the CDR3 is 11 residues. The V and J ends lost 6 bases and 7 bases respectively, with 9 bases between them. Germline assignment: CDR1 MNHNY and CDR2 SVGAGI (reference sequence). The CDR3 DNA is TGTGCCAGCAGCCGCTCTAGTGGCTACACCTTC. The encoded protein is CASSRSSGYTF.

The table lists this clonotype with a few counts. The rearrangement links TRBV7-2 to TRBJ2-3; 8 positions match TRBD2. The CDR3 length is 15 residues. V gave up 3 bases and J gave up 4 bases; unmatched junction bases: 6. Germline values: CDR1 SGHTA, CDR2 FQGNSA. CDR3 in amino acids: CASSFAGGLADTQYF. The CDR3 coding sequence is TGTGCCAGCAGCTTCGCGGGGGGCCTGGCAGATACGCAGTATTTT. The full variable domain, in which reference TRBV7-2 and TRBJ2-3 provide the parts outside the CDR3, is GAGVSQSPSNKVTEKGKDVELRCDPISGHTALYWYRQSLGQGLEFLIYFQGNSAPDKSGLPSDRFSAERTGGSVSTLTIQRTQQEDSAVYLCASSFAGGLADTQYFGPGTRLTVL.

This clonotype was seen at least ten times. The chain is built from TRBV9 and TRBJ2-5, with D perhaps given as TRBD1 or TRBD2 (6 bases each). The V end lost 2 bases, the J end lost 5 bases, and 16 bases lay between the germline ends. The CDR3 sequence is 15 residues long. Germline V gene sequence: CDR1 SGDLS, CDR2 YYNGEE. In DNA form, the CDR3 reads TGTGCCAGCAGCGTGGCCGGGGGCCGGGGGGAGACCCAGTACTTC. Translated: CASSVAGGRGETQYF.

The rearrangement links TRBV9 to TRBJ2-3; the D call may be TRBD1 or TRBD2 (6 bases each). CDR3 size: 18 residues. Germline V lookup: CDR1 SGDLS, CDR2 YYNGEE. V was trimmed by 3 bases and J by 5 bases, leaving 25 bases between them. The CDR3 nucleotides are TGTGCCAGCAGCGAGAGGGGGGCTGGGGCGGGGATTCAAGATACGCAGTATTTT. It codes for CASSERGAGAGIQDTQYF.

This clonotype was observed a handful of times. The chain carries TRBV25-1 and TRBJ2-2, with D possibly being TRBD1 (6 bases). Trimming pared 7 bases from V and 10 bases from J, leaving 10 bases between. CDR3 length equals 11 residues. The V gene's germline CDR1 is MGHDK and CDR2 SYGVNS. CDR3 coding DNA: TGTGCCAGCACCGGACAGCAGGAGCTGTTTTTT. Residues: CASTGQQELFF.